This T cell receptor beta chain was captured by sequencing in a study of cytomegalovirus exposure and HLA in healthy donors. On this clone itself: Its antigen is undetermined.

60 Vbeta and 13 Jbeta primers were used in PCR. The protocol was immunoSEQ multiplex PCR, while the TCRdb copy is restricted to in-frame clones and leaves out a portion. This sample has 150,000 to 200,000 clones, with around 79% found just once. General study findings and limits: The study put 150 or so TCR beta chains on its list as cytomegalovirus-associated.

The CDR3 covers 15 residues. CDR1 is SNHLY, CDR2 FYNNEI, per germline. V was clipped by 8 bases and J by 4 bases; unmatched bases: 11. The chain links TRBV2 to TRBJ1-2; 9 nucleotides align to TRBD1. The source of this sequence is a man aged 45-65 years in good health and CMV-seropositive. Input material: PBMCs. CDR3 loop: CASGTGRAGTYGYTF. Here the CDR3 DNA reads TGTGCCAGCGGGACAGGGCGAGCCGGGACCTATGGCTACACCTTC.